Below, 10 T cell receptor beta chains from the same sample are listed, as sequenced in a study of human T cells and chemical hapten exposure. Treatment described: therapeutic diphenylcyclopropenone sensitization with weekly scalp DPC. Single cDNA molecules in the library carried unique molecular identifiers attached during preparation. TCRdb fed the reads into MiXCR, producing one record per CDR3 protein. The table includes about 940 distinct CDR3 sequences, approximately 55% detected once. The input for sequencing was whole blood, taken before DPC sensitization or 2, 6, or about 24 weeks after (not recorded which). Receptors were obtained from an adult with alopecia areata. Some clones in this sample may be carry-over from other donors' samples. This table probably holds off-target reads from a library built for another chain.

V usage is TRBV27 and J usage is TRBJ2-5; D ambiguous. V lost 3 bases and J 2 bases, leaving 7 bases between the germline ends. Germline assignment: CDR1 MNHEY and CDR2 SMNVEV (reference sequence). The length of the CDR3 is 13 residues. In nucleotides, the CDR3 is TGTGCCAGCAGTTTGACTTTTCAAGAGACCCAGTACTTC. Translating it yields CASSLTFQETQYF.

The V call is TRBV5-4, the J call TRBJ2-7, with D perhaps matching TRBD2 (5 bases). Looked up from germline, CDR1 is SGHNT and CDR2 is YYREEE (reference sequence). V lost 0 bases and J 2 bases, leaving 9 bases between the germline ends. The CDR3 has 14 residues. As DNA, the CDR3 is TGTGCCAGCAGCTTGGAGAGTAGCGCCTACGAGCAGTACTTC. This translates into CASSLESSAYEQYF.

This clonotype appeared a few times. The chain couples TRBV7-2 to TRBJ2-1; a possible D gene is TRBD1 (6 bases). The V and J ends lost 4 bases and 7 bases respectively, with 14 bases between them. The CDR3 covers 14 residues. CDR1 is SGHTA, CDR2 FQGNSA, per germline. CDR3 protein: CASSSYRVSNEQFF. The CDR3 DNA reads as TGTGCCAGCAGCTCGTACAGGGTCAGTAATGAGCAGTTCTTC.

Only a few counts were recorded for this clonotype. The chain combines TRBV18 with TRBJ1-5, with 11 bases that match TRBD1. J gave up 7 bases and V 4 bases, and 3 bases lay outside the gene matches. Germline V gene lookup returns CDR1 KGHSH and CDR2 LQKENI. The CDR3 consists of 14 residues. Here the CDR3 DNA reads TGTGCCAGCTCACAGGGACAGGGGGACCAGCCCCAGCATTTT. This codes for CASSQGQGDQPQHF. Together with reference TRBV18 and TRBJ1-5, the CDR3 gives the full variable domain: NAGVMQNPRHLVRRRGQEARLRCSPMKGHSHVYWYRQLPEEGLKFMVYLQKENIIDESGMPKERFSAEFPKEGPSILRIQQVVRGDSAAYFCASSQGQGDQPQHFGDGTRLSIL.

The chain has TRBV6-2 or TRBV6-3 and TRBJ2-7; D is unresolved. This CDR3 comprises 13 residues. Trimming cost V 4 bases and J 2 bases, with 9 bases left between them. The V gene's germline CDR1 is MNHEY and CDR2 SVGEGT. The CDR3 loop reads CASSSWQTYEQYF. In nucleotides, the CDR3 is TGTGCCAGCAGTTCTTGGCAGACCTACGAGCAGTACTTC.

The chain links TRBV28 to TRBJ2-5; a weak D match, TRBD1 (6 bases). From germline, CDR1 is MDHEN and CDR2 SYDVKM. The CDR3 is 13 residues long. V dropped 3 bases and J dropped 4 bases, with 9 bases sitting between them. The chain's CDR3 is CASSLGHVETQYF. As DNA, the CDR3 is TGTGCCAGCAGTTTGGGACATGTAGAGACCCAGTACTTC. Complete variable domain (other parts from reference TRBV28 and TRBJ2-5): DVKVTQSSRYLVKRTGEKVFLECVQDMDHENMFWYRQDPGLGLRLIYFSYDVKMKEKGDIPEGYSVSREKKERFSLILESASTNQTSMYLCASSLGHVETQYFGPGTRLLVL.

V is TRBV29-1 and J is TRBJ2-7, with TRBD1 identical over 9 bases. The junction had 6 bases not matched to a gene; V was cut back by 4 bases and J by 2 bases. Germline CDR1 is SQVTM and CDR2 is ANQGSEA. The CDR3 runs 14 residues. The CDR3 DNA follows: TGCAGCGTTGCCCGGGACAGGGTCGCCTACGAGCAGTACTTC. Translating it yields CSVARDRVAYEQYF.

J is TRBJ2-5 and V is TRBV7-2, with D possibly matching TRBD1 (6 bases). The germline gives CDR1 SGHTA, CDR2 FQGNSA. V lost 2 bases to trimming and J lost 5 bases, with 12 bases between them. The CDR3 is 14 amino acids. CDR3 sequence: CASSLWGRGETQYF. The CDR3 DNA reads TGTGCCAGCAGCTTATGGGGCAGGGGCGAGACCCAGTACTTC.

The rearrangement links TRBV5-1 to TRBJ2-1; no reliable D call. Germline CDR1 and CDR2: SGHRS and YFSETQ. The length of the CDR3 is 16 residues. The germline V and J ends were trimmed by 3 bases and 3 bases, with 16 bases remaining between them. CDR3 in amino acids: CASSSRPDLVYNEQFF. The DNA for the CDR3 is TGCGCCAGCAGCTCCCGGCCCGACTTAGTCTACAATGAGCAGTTCTTC.

This clonotype was found a few times. The chain carries TRBV20-1 and TRBJ2-7, with D possibly called TRBD1 or TRBD2 (5 bases each). CDR1 is DFQATT and CDR2 is SNEGSKA in the germline V gene (reference sequence). This CDR3 spans 12 amino acids. Trimming stripped 6 bases from V and 6 bases from J, with 15 bases between. CDR3 DNA: TGCAGTGCCATCGGCGAGGGGCGCGAGCAGTACTTC. It encodes CSAIGEGREQYF.